The 14 T cell receptor beta chains given below trace back to one sample, sequenced in a study of blood T cell repertoires in COVID-19. TCRdb's copy holds only in-frame clones and misses some; the assay was immunoSEQ multiplex PCR. In the table there are about 200,000 clones, 88% of which are singletons. Sample: peripheral blood. These receptor sequences come from a young man with active or convalescent COVID-19.

This chain uses TRBV28 with TRBJ2-1, with 8 bases identical to TRBD2. Trimming at V came to 5 bases and at J to 9 bases, leaving 12 bases not matched to a gene. The germline gives CDR1 MDHEN, CDR2 SYDVKM. There are 15 residues in the CDR3. CDR3 sequence reads: CASSPRGGEVGEQFF. The CDR3 region has the DNA TGTGCCAGCAGTCCCCGGGGGGGAGAGGTTGGTGAGCAGTTCTTC. The whole variable domain, remainder taken from reference TRBV28 and TRBJ2-1, is DVKVTQSSRYLVKRTGEKVFLECVQDMDHENMFWYRQDPGLGLRLIYFSYDVKMKEKGDIPEGYSVSREKKERFSLILESASTNQTSMYLCASSPRGGEVGEQFFGPGTRLTVL.

Many counts were recorded for this clone. This rearrangement joins TRBV28 to TRBJ2-3; 11 bases are shared with TRBD2. Per germline, CDR1 MDHEN and CDR2 SYDVKM. V lost 5 bases to trimming and J lost 3 bases; unmatched junction nucleotides: 4. The CDR3 runs to 15 residues. The CDR3, as DNA: TGTGCCAGCAGTCAACCTAGCGGGAGGACAGATACGCAGTATTTT. Its translation: CASSQPSGRTDTQYF.

This chain connects TRBV19 to TRBJ2-7; TRBD1 is a possible D gene (6 bases). CDR3 length: 16 residues. The germline CDR1 and CDR2 sequences are LNHDA and SQIVND (reference sequence). V lost 3 bases, J lost 2 bases, and 17 bases lay in between. CDR3 sequence reads: CASSMQAGRGTYEQYF. The CDR3 region has the DNA TGTGCCAGTAGTATGCAGGCCGGCAGGGGAACCTACGAGCAGTACTTC.

The genes are TRBV3-1 (or the pseudogene TRBV3-2) and TRBJ1-4; no reliable D call. The V and J ends lost 6 bases and 5 bases respectively, with 13 bases between them. The CDR3 is 14 amino acids. The V gene's germline CDR1 is LGHDT and CDR2 YNNKEL (reference sequence). The DNA of the CDR3 is TGTGCCAGCAGGAGAGGTCTCCCGAATGAAAAACTGTTTTTT. Protein sequence: CASRRGLPNEKLFF.

This clone has a single count. The rearrangement joins TRBV5-8 to TRBJ2-3; 13 bases fit TRBD2. This CDR3 is built from 15 residues. In germline, CDR1 is SGHTS, CDR2 YDEGEE. V lost 3 bases to trimming and J lost 4 bases; unmatched junction nucleotides: 2. The CDR3 region is CASSSTSGRPDTQYF. CDR3 nucleotide sequence: TGTGCCAGCAGCTCGACTAGCGGGAGGCCAGATACGCAGTATTTT.

The chain combines TRBV4-1 with TRBJ1-5; 7 nucleotides match TRBD1. Germline-derived CDR1 and CDR2 are MGHRA and YSYEKL. With V trimmed by 1 base and J by 9 bases, 3 bases remained unmatched. CDR3 size: 13 residues. The CDR3 DNA is TGCGCCAGCAGCCAAGGACAGGGATGGCCCCAGCATTTT. Its protein is CASSQGQGWPQHF.

The chain links TRBV5-4 to TRBJ2-3; 10 nucleotides line up with TRBD1. This CDR3 region has 17 residues. J gave up 4 bases and V 0 bases, and 8 bases lay outside the gene matches. CDR1 SGHNT and CDR2 YYREEE come from the germline V gene (reference sequence). The CDR3 nucleotides are TGTGCCAGCAGCTTGGGACAGGGGGCGATTCTTCCAGATACGCAGTATTTT. Translating gives CASSLGQGAILPDTQYF.

The chain is built from TRBV15 and TRBJ1-4; D is unresolved. CDR1 is LNHNV and CDR2 is YYDKDF in the germline V gene (reference sequence). V gave up 0 bases and J gave up 8 bases, with 7 bases separating them. This CDR3 spans 13 amino acids. The CDR3 DNA sequence: TGTGCCACCAGCAGAGATACGCGCGAAAAACTGTTTTTT. Translation: CATSRDTREKLFF. Combining the CDR3 with reference TRBV15 and TRBJ1-4 gives the whole variable domain DAMVIQNPRYQVTQFGKPVTLSCSQTLNHNVMYWYQQKSSQAPKLLFHYYDKDFNNEADTPDNFQSRRPNTSFCFLDIRSPGLGDTAMYLCATSRDTREKLFFGSGTQLSVL.

This clone was recorded only once. The J gene is TRBJ2-1, the V gene TRBV3-1 (or the pseudogene TRBV3-2); no clear D gene. Between the trimmed V and J ends, which lost 0 bases and 0 bases, there was a span of 12 bases. CDR3 length: 17 amino acids. In germline, CDR1 is LGHDT, CDR2 YNNKEL (reference sequence). The CDR3 is CASSQERIRSSYNEQFF. The CDR3 nucleotides are TGTGCCAGCAGCCAAGAGAGGATCCGGAGCTCCTACAATGAGCAGTTCTTC.

The genes are TRBV12-5 and TRBJ1-4; D unclear. Deletions cut 6 bases from V and 6 bases from J, with 8 bases between. Germline values: CDR1 LGHNT, CDR2 FRNRAP. The CDR3 sequence is 12 residues long. In DNA form, the CDR3 reads TGTGCTAGTGGACGAGGTGATGAAAAACTGTTTTTT. Protein: CASGRGDEKLFF.

In regard to this clone: Other DNA sequences from this sample encode an identical CDR3 as well. The chain carries TRBV5-6 and TRBJ2-7; D is undetermined. Deletions cut 0 bases from V and 4 bases from J, with 5 bases between. The CDR3 consists of 12 residues. Per the germline V gene, CDR1 is SGHDT and CDR2 is YYEEEE. CDR3 in DNA: TGTGCCAGCAGCTTGGGGGCTTACGAGCAGTACTTC. It is translated as CASSLGAYEQYF.

The rearrangement uses TRBV30 and TRBJ1-3; 8 nucleotides agree with TRBD1. There are 15 residues in the CDR3. The V and J ends lost 1 base and 2 bases, in that order; junction bases with no gene match: 4. Germline V gene data show CDR1 as GTSNPN and CDR2 as SVGIG (reference sequence). For the CDR3, the DNA is TGTGCCTGGAGTGGACAGGGGATTACTGGAAACACCATATATTTT. Residues: CAWSGQGITGNTIYF.

This clone was found once. V gene TRBV18 combines with J gene TRBJ1-2; tentatively, D is TRBD1 (5 bases). Germline values: CDR1 KGHSH, CDR2 LQKENI. The CDR3 extends over 16 amino acids. V was pared by 1 base and J by 3 bases, with 15 bases between. This chain's CDR3 is CASSPQDRRVHYGYTF. The CDR3 region has the DNA TGTGCCAGCTCACCACAAGATCGCAGGGTTCACTATGGCTACACCTTC.

The chain is built from TRBV10-1 and TRBJ1-3; weak D call: TRBD1 (6 bases). CDR1 is WNHNN and CDR2 is SYGVQD in the germline V gene (reference sequence). The CDR3 totals 15 residues. V was cut by 0 bases and J by 2 bases, with 8 bases left in between. CDR3: CASSESTGAGNTIYF. CDR3 DNA: TGCGCCAGCAGTGAGTCGACAGGAGCTGGAAACACCATATATTTT.